These T cell receptor beta chains were read from a single sample in a study of shared clonotypes between healthy human individuals. Assay used: immunoSEQ multiplex PCR; TCRdb lists only in-frame clones, some missing. This sample has roughly 1,600,000 clones, with about 98.5% found just once. Sequencing was performed on naive CD4+ T cells sorted from blood. The receptors were sampled from a man aged 25 to 45 in good health. The CDR3 runs from the conserved cysteine through the conserved F or W. A D gene is named only where the DNA matches it firmly. Where a row states a size, it is once, few, many or the class of an expanded clone; other rows omit it.

>TRBV7-8|-|TRBJ2-7|once
CASSPVSGSYEQYF
TGTGCCAGCAGCCCAGTTTCTGGTTCCTACGAGCAGTACTTC
>TRBV5-1|-|TRBJ2-3|-
CASSFGQGMDTQYF
TGCGCCAGCAGCTTTGGGCAGGGTATGGATACGCAGTATTTT
>TRBV5-1|-|TRBJ2-1|-
CASSLALLGANEQFF
TGCGCCAGCAGCTTGGCCCTTCTCGGAGCCAATGAGCAGTTCTTC
>TRBV11-2|-|TRBJ1-1|-
CASSWNTGGNTEAFF
TGTGCCAGCAGCTGGAACACCGGGGGGAACACTGAAGCTTTCTTT
>TRBV16|-|TRBJ2-5|-
CASSHTLETQYF
TGTGCCAGCAGCCACACGTTAGAGACCCAGTACTTC
>TRBV10-2|-|TRBJ2-5|-
CASSGRGGLQETQYF
TGCGCCAGCAGCGGGCGCGGCGGTCTCCAAGAGACCCAGTACTTC
>TRBV11-3|TRBD2|TRBJ2-3|-
CASSPGLAGVMAQYF
TGTGCCAGCAGCCCGGGACTAGCGGGAGTTATGGCGCAGTATTTT
>TRBV19|-|TRBJ1-1|-
CASSAGTPEAFF
TGTGCCAGTAGCGCCGGGACCCCGGAAGCTTTCTTT
>TRBV5-6|-|TRBJ1-5|-
CASRFRRLGKVSNQPQHF
TGTGCCAGCAGGTTTCGGCGCTTGGGGAAGGTTAGCAATCAGCCCCAGCATTTT
>TRBV14|TRBD2|TRBJ2-3|-
CASSQGGLADNTDTQYF
TGTGCCAGCAGCCAAGGTGGACTAGCAGACAACACAGATACGCAGTATTTT
>TRBV29-1|-|TRBJ2-7|-
CSVEDQVTHPQGEQYF
TGCAGCGTTGAAGATCAGGTAACCCACCCTCAGGGCGAGCAGTACTTC
>TRBV6-5|-|TRBJ1-1|-
CASSYRSQVSEAFF
TGTGCCAGCAGTTACCGGAGTCAGGTATCAGAAGCTTTCTTT
>TRBV2|TRBD2|TRBJ2-1|-
CASSRTSLAGRAYNEQFF
TGTGCCAGCAGTCGAACATCCCTAGCGGGGAGGGCCTACAATGAGCAGTTCTTC
>TRBV18|-|TRBJ2-1|-
CASSRATLAGNEQFF
TGTGCCAGCTCACGCGCTACCCTGGCCGGGAATGAGCAGTTCTTC
>TRBV5-1|-|TRBJ2-7|-
CASSLLAASYEQYF
TGCGCCAGCAGCTTGTTAGCGGCCTCCTACGAGCAGTACTTC
>TRBV7-8|TRBD2|TRBJ2-7|-
CASSPGGVPLSYEQYF
TGTGCCAGCAGCCCGGGGGGGGTCCCCCTCTCCTACGAGCAGTACTTC
>TRBV7-8|TRBD1|TRBJ1-5|-
CASSTDRVSQPQHF
TGTGCCAGCAGCACGGACAGGGTGAGTCAGCCCCAGCATTTT
>TRBV2|-|TRBJ2-3|once
CASSQDGRTDTQYF
TGTGCCAGCAGCCAGGACGGACGCACAGATACGCAGTATTTT
>TRBV18|-|TRBJ1-4|-
CASSLQPNEKLFF
TGTGCCAGCTCATTACAGCCTAATGAAAAACTGTTTTTT
>TRBV7-2|-|TRBJ1-4|-
CASSYARSTNEKLFF
TGTGCCAGCAGCTATGCCAGATCAACTAATGAAAAACTGTTTTTT
>TRBV4-1|-|TRBJ1-3|-
CASSQEDRLSKSGNTIYF
TGCGCCAGCAGTCAAGAGGACAGACTATCAAAATCTGGAAACACCATATATTTT
>TRBV25-1|-|TRBJ2-6|-
CASSEFGGRSGANVLTF
TGTGCCAGCAGTGAATTTGGCGGTCGCTCTGGGGCCAACGTCCTGACTTTC
>TRBV2|-|TRBJ1-2|once
CASSGRGINYGYTF
TGTGCCAGCTCCGGCCGGGGAATCAACTATGGCTACACCTTC
>TRBV28|-|TRBJ2-1|-
CASSFRIEEQFF
TGTGCCAGCAGTTTTCGTATCGAAGAGCAGTTCTTC
>TRBV7-2|-|TRBJ2-2|-
CASSPELADTGELFF
TGTGCCAGCAGCCCTGAGCTAGCCGACACCGGGGAGCTGTTTTTT
>TRBV11-2|-|TRBJ2-2|-
CASSLDGGPGELFF
TGTGCCAGCAGCTTAGATGGGGGCCCCGGGGAGCTGTTTTTT
>TRBV29-1|-|TRBJ2-3|-
CSVVGGSDTDTQYF
TGCAGCGTTGTTGGTGGGAGCGACACAGATACGCAGTATTTT
>TRBV28|-|TRBJ2-4|-
CASSLWQGGLSKNIQYF
TGTGCCAGCAGTTTATGGCAGGGGGGACTGTCCAAAAACATTCAGTACTTC
>TRBV7-2|-|TRBJ1-5|-
CASSQWGTNQPQHF
TGTGCCAGCAGCCAATGGGGGACTAATCAGCCCCAGCATTTT
>TRBV29-1|TRBD1|TRBJ2-7|-
CSVRTGGEQYF
TGCAGCGTTAGGACAGGGGGGGAGCAGTACTTC
>TRBV7-6|-|TRBJ1-1|-
CASSFSNLMNTEAFF
TGTGCCAGCAGCTTCTCTAACCTAATGAACACTGAAGCTTTCTTT
>TRBV5-1|-|TRBJ2-7|-
CASSLGGYEQYF
TGCGCCAGCAGTCTGGGTGGCTACGAGCAGTACTTC
>TRBV5-1|-|TRBJ2-5|-
CASSSGVGPSEETQYF
TGCGCCAGCAGCTCTGGTGTTGGGCCATCTGAAGAGACCCAGTACTTC
>TRBV13|-|TRBJ2-7|-
CASSLKGFSGLSYEQYF
TGTGCCAGCAGCTTAAAGGGTTTCAGTGGTCTAAGCTACGAGCAGTACTTC
>TRBV9|-|TRBJ2-5|-
CASSVATGGGRAVETQYF
TGTGCCAGCAGCGTAGCTACGGGGGGCGGAAGGGCTGTCGAGACCCAGTACTTC
>TRBV7-6|TRBD2|TRBJ2-7|-
CASSLGLAGHEQYF
TGTGCCAGCAGCTTAGGACTAGCGGGTCACGAGCAGTACTTC
>TRBV27|-|TRBJ2-7|-
CASSGSYSYEQYF
TGTGCCAGCAGTGGGTCGTACTCCTACGAGCAGTACTTC
>TRBV5-1|-|TRBJ2-3|-
CASSLEETPSLGDTQYF
TGCGCCAGCAGCTTGGAGGAGACACCCTCACTCGGAGATACGCAGTATTTT